The rows below give T cell receptor beta chains drawn from one sample of a study of cytomegalovirus exposure and HLA in healthy donors. Only in-frame clones appear in the TCRdb table, and some are missing; sequencing was by immunoSEQ multiplex PCR. The table records under 200,000 clones, around nine tenths of them present only once. What was sequenced was PBMCs. All receptors come from a woman aged 25 to 39 in good health and CMV-seronegative. Each CDR3 is given without its conserved first and last residue. Fields, in order: V gene, clone size, D gene, CDR3 protein. A D gene is named only where the DNA matches it firmly. The size entry is marked missing in some rows and otherwise reads once, few, many or a size class.

TRBV19 | . | . | ASSATPTGEPNQPQH
TRBV19 | . | . | ASGNTGGYT
TRBV28 | . | TRBD2 | ASSLPGRAKQF
TRBV6-5 | . | TRBD1 | ASSYAGGRTDTQY
TRBV14 | . | . | ASSRLTAGAEAF
TRBV9 | . | . | ASSPSPNRVGTEAF
TRBV28 | . | . | ASSSPGKASLYEQY
TRBV15 | . | TRBD2 | ATSVGRETQY
TRBV28 | . | TRBD2 | ATQTGLAGKPT
TRBV15 | . | . | ATSAHWNTEAF
TRBV11-2 | . | TRBD1 | ASHRGQGAGANVLT
TRBV27 | . | TRBD1 | ASSLTRDRTLAKNIQY
TRBV5-4 | . | TRBD1 | ASSLVGRGHTEAF
TRBV5-6 | . | TRBD1 | ASSRPPGQLYGYT
TRBV12-2 | . | . | ASRFGLAGPPVNEQF
TRBV15 | once | . | ATSRDQFEEEGTEAF
TRBV28 | . | . | ASTMTAAMGYT
TRBV18 | few | TRBD1 | ASSVRDRGPWSSYEQY
TRBV25-1 | . | . | ASSELQGEYT
TRBV5-4 | . | TRBD2 | ASSSPGLAGAGQY
TRBV21-1 | . | . | AISSGTSRSYEQY
TRBV5-1 | . | TRBD2 | ASSSLAGGRQDTQY
TRBV28 | . | . | ASSSSGTQNIRGETQY
TRBV29-1 | . | TRBD1 | SGLQGARTEAF